Below, one T cell receptor beta chain is given with its context. It has no known antigen specificity. Qualities for individual bases were not recorded, and no much larger clone is one base off. Other DNA sequences of this sample code for an identical CDR3. Using the deep immunoSEQ assay, TCR CDR3 regions were amplified from genomic DNA by multiplex PCR. For each cell subset, the extracted genomic DNA was distributed evenly across all wells of several immunoSEQ 96-well plates, and each plate served as one replicate. Each replicate PCR for sorted subsets received about 180 ng genomic DNA, equal to tens of thousands of T cell genomes. Purified libraries were quantified with a Qubit 3.0 fluorometer, sized on a Bioanalyzer 2100, and re-quantified with the KAPA Library Quantification kit. Every immunoSEQ 96-well plate was sequenced on a dedicated single-read 150-cycle Illumina NextSeq 550 flow cell. The paper's processing steps were these. The immunoSEQ output contained only junctional sequences without quality scores, so filtering could not match that applied to full-length reads. To assign V/J genes and CDR3, sequences were annotated against IMGT germline references using PyIR, a Python wrapper for IgBLAST v1.9. Reads were removed for weak V/J assignments (E-value above 1e-6), missing CDR3, stop codons, out-of-frame junctions, or ambiguous translated residues. V3J clonotypes were defined as sequences sharing an identical inferred V gene, J gene, and CDR3 amino acid sequence. Percentage overlap between repertoires was computed as shared unique clonotypes divided by the size of the smaller repertoire. Repertoire richness was assessed with RTK rarefaction, the Chao1 estimator, and Recon v2.1 estimates of unobserved clonotypes. Generation probabilities were computed with OLGA for all TCRbeta clonotypes obtained by the gDNA method from a few donors. TCRdb limited this immuneACCESS table to in-frame rearrangements with V and J called. A share of clones is missing; checked studies link under half to unresolved V genes, and the rest is unexplained. The DNA was the basis for D and trimming; V, J and clone size are from that table. The sample table contains 2 million to 2.5 million clones; only one count was recorded for almost 96% of them. The ten largest clones represent roughly 0.13% of the sample.

This specimen comes from a study of shared clonotypes between healthy human individuals (dated by TCRdb to the early 2020s). Turning to the overall study: The cohort comprised a couple of women and three men aged 18 to 49 years. For each donor, CD4 naive and CD4 memory were each run on three plates, CD8 naive on two plates, and CD8 memory on one plate. Blood TCR repertoires of about 5 healthy adults were deeply sequenced to estimate repertoire size and the extent of clonotype sharing between individuals. Different laboratories and diverse techniques were used to prepare libraries and sequence TCR repertoires, to increase sequencing depth and limit assay-specific biases. Each donor's leukapheresis produced roughly between roughly 0.85 and 9.5 billion PBMCs. The research as a whole found: Pairwise subsampling indicated that sequencing depth was expected to affect the degree of clonotype sharing among donors. Larger estimated clonotype richness was generally found for naive subsets than for memory subsets. Across a handful of donors, roughly 5% of naive CD4, more than 3% of naive CD8, about 2.3% of memory CD4, and approximately 0.42% of memory CD8 clonotypes were shared. Because the study included a small number of donors, the genetic and exposure-history diversity represented was limited. Sampling was limited to blood, and TCR repertoires in tissue likely differ from TCR repertoires in blood. Compared with non-shared clonotypes, clonotypes shared by all four sorted-subset donors had higher generation probabilities. Even with the large sequencing depth, rarefaction of the sorted-subset datasets indicated that sequencing was incomplete.

Sequences SEHNR (CDR1) and FQNEAQ (CDR2) are obtained from the germline V gene (reference sequence). The CDR3 measures 13 amino acids from cysteine to phenylalanine. Kept here is only the CDR3 DNA, which spans 39 bases and is read in frame from base 1. The germline ends are 9 bases apart after V is trimmed by 5 bases and J by 4 bases. Donors were healthy HIV-negative adults with no recently reported acute infections or vaccinations. All donors were Caucasian adults living in Nashville, Tennessee, USA. CD4+ T cells were enriched by magnetic negative selection, after which naive cells were positively selected on CD45RA and the negative fraction was taken as the memory subset. Blood was obtained by leukapheresis, after which PBMCs were separated by Ficoll-Histopaque density gradient centrifugation and cryopreserved in liquid nitrogen vapor phase. Purity and quantity of every magnetically sorted T cell population were checked by analytical flow cytometry. Genomic DNA was isolated from each sorted fraction and quantified by UV absorbance on a Nanodrop 2000c.

The sample was naive CD4+ T cells sorted from blood. The label giving this sample's cell subset or site can be read as: CD45RA+ positively selected. The rearrangement combines TRBV7-9 with TRBJ1-5; TRBD1 is perhaps the D gene, given 6 matching bases. The sequence was obtained from a man between 18 and 35 years old in good health. CDR3 sequence: CASSLDSNQPQHF. The sequence in DNA is TGTGCCAGCAGCCTGGACAGTAATCAGCCCCAGCATTTT.